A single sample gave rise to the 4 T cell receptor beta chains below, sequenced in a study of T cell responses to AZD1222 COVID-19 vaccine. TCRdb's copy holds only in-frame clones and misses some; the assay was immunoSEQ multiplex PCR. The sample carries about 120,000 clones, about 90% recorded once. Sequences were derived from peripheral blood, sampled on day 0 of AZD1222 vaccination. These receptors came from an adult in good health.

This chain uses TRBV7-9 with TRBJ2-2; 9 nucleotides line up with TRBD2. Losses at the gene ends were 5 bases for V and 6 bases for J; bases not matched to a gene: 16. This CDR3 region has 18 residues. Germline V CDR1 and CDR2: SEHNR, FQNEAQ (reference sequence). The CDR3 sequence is CASSNWAFTSGRSGELFF. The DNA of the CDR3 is TGTGCCAGCAGCAATTGGGCCTTTACTAGCGGGCGGTCCGGGGAGCTGTTTTTT.

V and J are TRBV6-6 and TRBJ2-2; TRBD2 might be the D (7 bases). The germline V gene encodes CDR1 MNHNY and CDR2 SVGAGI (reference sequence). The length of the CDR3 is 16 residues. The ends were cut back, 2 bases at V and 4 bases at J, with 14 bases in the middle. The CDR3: CASSYLGGGRTGELFF. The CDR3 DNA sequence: TGTGCCAGCAGTTACCTAGGGGGAGGGCGCACCGGGGAGCTGTTTTTT.

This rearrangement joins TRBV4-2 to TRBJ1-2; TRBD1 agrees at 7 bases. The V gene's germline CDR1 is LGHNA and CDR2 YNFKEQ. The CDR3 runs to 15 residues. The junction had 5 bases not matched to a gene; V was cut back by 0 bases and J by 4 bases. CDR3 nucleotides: TGTGCCAGCAGCCAAGAAGGGGGCGACTCCTATGGCTACACCTTC. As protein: CASSQEGGDSYGYTF.

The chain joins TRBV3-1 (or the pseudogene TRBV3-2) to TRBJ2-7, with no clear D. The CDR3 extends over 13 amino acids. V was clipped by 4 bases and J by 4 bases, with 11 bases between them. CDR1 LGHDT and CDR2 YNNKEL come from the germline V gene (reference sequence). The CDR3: CASSRSGGYEQYF. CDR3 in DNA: TGTGCCAGCAGCCGGTCCGGTGGGTACGAGCAGTACTTC.